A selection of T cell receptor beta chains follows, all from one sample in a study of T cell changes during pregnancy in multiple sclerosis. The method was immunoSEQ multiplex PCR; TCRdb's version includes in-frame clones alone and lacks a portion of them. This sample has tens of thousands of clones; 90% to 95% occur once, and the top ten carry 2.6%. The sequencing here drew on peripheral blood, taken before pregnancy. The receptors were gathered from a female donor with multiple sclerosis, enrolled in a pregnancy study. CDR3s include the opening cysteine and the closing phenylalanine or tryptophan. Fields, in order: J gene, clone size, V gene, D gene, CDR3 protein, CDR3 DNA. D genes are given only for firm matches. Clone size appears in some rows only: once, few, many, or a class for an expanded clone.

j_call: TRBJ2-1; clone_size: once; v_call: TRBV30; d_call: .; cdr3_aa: CAWSMSYNEQFF; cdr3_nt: TGTGCCTGGAGTATGTCTTACAATGAGCAGTTCTTC
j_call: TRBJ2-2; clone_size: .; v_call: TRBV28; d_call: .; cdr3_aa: CASTPPLMGSDTGELFF; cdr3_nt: TGTGCCAGCACCCCCCCCCTGATGGGCTCGGACACCGGGGAGCTGTTTTTT
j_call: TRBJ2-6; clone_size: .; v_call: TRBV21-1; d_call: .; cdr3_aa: CASSNLDRHPLSGANVLTF; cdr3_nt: TGTGCCAGCAGCAACTTGGACAGGCACCCCTTATCTGGGGCCAACGTCCTGACTTTC
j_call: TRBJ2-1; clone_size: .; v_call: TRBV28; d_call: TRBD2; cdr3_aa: CASLASGSAYNEQFF; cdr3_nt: TGTGCCAGCCTCGCTAGCGGATCCGCCTACAATGAGCAGTTCTTC
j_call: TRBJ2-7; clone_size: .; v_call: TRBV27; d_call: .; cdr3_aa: CASSLLLDSEQYF; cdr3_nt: TGTGCCAGCAGTTTATTACTAGATAGCGAGCAGTACTTC
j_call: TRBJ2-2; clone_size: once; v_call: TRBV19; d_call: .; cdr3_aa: CASSKREVGDTGELFF; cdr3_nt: TGTGCCAGTAGTAAAAGGGAGGTTGGCGACACCGGGGAGCTGTTTTTT
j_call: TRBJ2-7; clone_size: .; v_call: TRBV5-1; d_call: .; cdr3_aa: CASSLEVGLNYEQYF; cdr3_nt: TGCGCCAGCAGCTTGGAGGTGGGGCTTAACTACGAGCAGTACTTC
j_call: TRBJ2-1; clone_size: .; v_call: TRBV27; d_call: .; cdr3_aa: CASQGLAGRPEQFF; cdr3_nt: TGTGCCAGCCAGGGGTTAGCGGGCAGACCTGAGCAGTTCTTC
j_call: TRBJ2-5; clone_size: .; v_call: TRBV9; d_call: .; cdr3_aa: CASSVGGETQYF; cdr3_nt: TGTGCCAGCAGCGTAGGAGGGGAGACCCAGTACTTC
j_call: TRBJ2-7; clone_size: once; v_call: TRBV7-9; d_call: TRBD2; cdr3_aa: CASRHSGEGPYEQYF; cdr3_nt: TGTGCCAGCAGACATAGCGGGGAGGGCCCCTACGAGCAGTACTTC
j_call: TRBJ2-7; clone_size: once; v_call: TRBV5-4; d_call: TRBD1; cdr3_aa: CASSFRDRTAYEQYF; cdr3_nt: TGTGCCAGCAGCTTCCGGGACAGGACGGCCTACGAGCAGTACTTC
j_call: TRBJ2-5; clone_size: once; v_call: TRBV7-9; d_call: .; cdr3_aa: CASSLYTNQETQYF; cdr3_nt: TGTGCCAGCAGCTTATACACCAACCAAGAGACCCAGTACTTC
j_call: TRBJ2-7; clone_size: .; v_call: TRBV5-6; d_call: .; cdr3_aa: CASSNTGTRYEQYF; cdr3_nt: TGTGCCAGCAGCAATACGGGAACGAGGTACGAGCAGTACTTC
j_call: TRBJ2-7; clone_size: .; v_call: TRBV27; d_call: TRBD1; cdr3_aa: CASSLRTGAYEQYF; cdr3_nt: TGTGCCAGCAGTTTAAGGACAGGGGCCTACGAGCAGTACTTC
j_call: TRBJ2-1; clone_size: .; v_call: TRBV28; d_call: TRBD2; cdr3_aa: CASSPSGSGYEQFF; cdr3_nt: TGTGCCAGCAGTCCTAGCGGGAGTGGATATGAGCAGTTCTTC
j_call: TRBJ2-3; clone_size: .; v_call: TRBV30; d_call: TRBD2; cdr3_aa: CAWSVRAGVTDTQYF; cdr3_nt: TGTGCCTGGAGTGTACGAGCGGGAGTGACAGATACGCAGTATTTT
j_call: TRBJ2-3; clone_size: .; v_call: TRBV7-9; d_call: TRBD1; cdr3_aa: CASSLRTGITDTQYF; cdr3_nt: TGTGCCAGCAGCTTAAGGACAGGGATCACAGATACGCAGTATTTT
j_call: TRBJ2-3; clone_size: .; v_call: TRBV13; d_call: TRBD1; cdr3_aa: CASSAGQGGVGTDTQYF; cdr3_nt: TGTGCCAGCAGTGCCGGACAGGGGGGGGTTGGCACAGATACGCAGTATTTT
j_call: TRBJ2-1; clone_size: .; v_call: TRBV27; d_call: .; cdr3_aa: CASSLAESSYNEQFF; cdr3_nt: TGTGCCAGCAGTTTGGCGGAAAGCTCCTACAATGAGCAGTTCTTC
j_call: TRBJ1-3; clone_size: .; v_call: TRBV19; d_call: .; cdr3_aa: CASSTNTGPGNTIYF; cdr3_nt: TGTGCCAGTAGTACAAATACAGGGCCTGGAAACACCATATATTTT
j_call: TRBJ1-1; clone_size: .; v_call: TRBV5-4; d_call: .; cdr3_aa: CASSPMSGGTEAFF; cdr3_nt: TGTGCCAGCAGCCCGATGTCCGGGGGGACTGAAGCTTTCTTT
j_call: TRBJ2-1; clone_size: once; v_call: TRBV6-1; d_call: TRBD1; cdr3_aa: CASSDLRDRDNEQFF; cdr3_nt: TGTGCCAGCAGTGATTTAAGGGACAGGGATAATGAGCAGTTCTTC
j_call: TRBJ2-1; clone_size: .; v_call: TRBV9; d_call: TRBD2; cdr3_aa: CASSEGLADYNEQFF; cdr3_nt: TGTGCCAGCAGCGAGGGACTAGCAGACTACAATGAGCAGTTCTTC